The 5 T cell receptor beta chains below come from one sample, sequenced in a study of blood T cell repertoires in COVID-19. Sequencing used immunoSEQ multiplex PCR; TCRdb keeps in-frame clones, though not all of them. The sample lists roughly 120,000 clones, 72% occurring once. Sequencing was done on a sample of peripheral blood. These receptors were taken from an older woman with acute or convalescent COVID-19.

This chain uses TRBV4-3 with TRBJ1-5; a weak D match, TRBD1 (6 bases). The germline gives CDR1 LGHNA, CDR2 YSLEER. Trimming cost V 2 bases and J 11 bases, with 13 bases left between them. The CDR3 length is 13 residues. The CDR3 sequence: CASSQSKGGTQHF. The CDR3 DNA follows: TGCGCCAGCAGCCAATCGAAGGGGGGGACCCAGCATTTT.

This clone came up a few times. The rearrangement joins TRBV11-2 to TRBJ2-2; 10 bases line up with TRBD2. The CDR3 sequence is 17 residues long. With V trimmed by 0 bases and J by 4 bases, 5 bases remained unmatched. The germline gives CDR1 SGHAT, CDR2 FQNNGV. In DNA, the CDR3 is TGTGCCAGCAGCTTAGAAGGAGCGGGGGGGCGCACCGGGGAGCTGTTTTTT. Translating it yields CASSLEGAGGRTGELFF.

This clone was seen ten or more times. This chain connects TRBV5-1 to TRBJ1-6, with TRBD1 identical over 7 bases. This CDR3 region has 17 residues. V lost 4 bases and J lost 7; bases outside the gene matches: 14. Germline-derived CDR1 and CDR2 are SGHRS and YFSETQ. The CDR3: CASSLDYPGQPNSPLHF. CDR3 DNA sequence: TGCGCCAGCAGCCTGGATTACCCGGGACAGCCAAATTCACCCCTCCACTTT.

Points on this clone: One end of the junction fails to match germline, which may point to a read error. This rearrangement joins TRBV6-1 to TRBJ1-5; D may be TRBD1 (6 bases). CDR1 MNHNS and CDR2 SASEGT come from the germline V gene. The CDR3 sequence is 15 residues long. The CDR3, as DNA: TGTGCCAGCAGTAAAGCAGGGGTTCGGAGTCAGCCCCAGCATTTT. It specifies CASSKAGVRSQPQHF.

This chain joins TRBV10-3 and TRBJ2-2; 8 bases are shared with TRBD1. Trimming cost V 7 bases and J 0 bases; bases outside gene matches: 7. The CDR3 loop spans 16 amino acids. Germline V lookup: CDR1 ENHRY, CDR2 SYGVKD. For the CDR3, the DNA is TGTGCCATCAAACCGGGACAGGCCTCGAACACCGGGGAGCTGTTTTTT. Protein product: CAIKPGQASNTGELFF.